This T cell receptor beta chain was documented in a study of neurological immune-mediated disorders. Study observations and caveats: The greatest degree of TCR clonal expansion was observed in HTLV-1-associated myelopathy, with the lowest in multiple sclerosis, below that of healthy controls. Sharing of CDR3 amino acid sequences among expanded clones across subjects was absent, suggesting private repertoires in all groups.

The unsorted libraries were made from 2 million PBMCs kept at -80 C. The cDNA was produced through 5'RACE with 10-nucleotide random UMIs. TCRdb re-called the 5' RACE reads through MiXCR, storing one row per CDR3 protein. The sample includes approximately 29,000 distinct CDR3 sequences, 9.5% to 15% of them seen just once. Germline CDR1 reads SGHRS; CDR2 reads YFSETQ. Deletions cut 0 bases from V and 5 bases from J, with 11 bases between. This CDR3 has 14 amino acids. This clonotype has a count of ten or more. The target antigen is unknown. This chain uses TRBV5-1 with TRBJ2-5; D uncertain. Sequencing input: PBMCs. The source of this sequence is a man between 60 and 75 years old in good health. The CDR3 loop reads CASSLGASRETQYF. The CDR3 DNA follows: TGCGCCAGCAGCTTGGGAGCCAGTCGGGAGACCCAGTACTTC. Drawing the rest from reference TRBV5-1 and TRBJ2-5, the complete variable domain is KAGVTQTPRYLIKTRGQQVTLSCSPISGHRSVSWYQQTPGQGLQFLFEYFSETQRNKGNFPGRFSGRQFSNSRSEMNVSTLELGDSALYLCASSLGASRETQYFGPGTRLLVL.